The 19 T cell receptor beta chains below come from one sample, sequenced in a study of T cell repertoires in cytomegalovirus infection. A single record per CDR3 protein comes from TCRdb applying MiXCR to the reads. The sample has fewer than 850,000 distinct CDR3 sequences; about 28% are singletons. Their antigens are not known. The specimen comprised cultured CD8+ T cells from PBMCs, sampled from culture after CMV antigen stimulation. These receptors came from a human donor in good health (CMV status not recorded). Some clones in this sample may be carry-over from other donors' samples.

This clonotype showed up just a few times. The CDR3 sequence: CASSSGDGGYSYNEQFF. In DNA, the CDR3 is TGTGCCAGCAGTAGCGGAGATGGGGGGTACTCCTACAATGAGCAGTTCTTC. The J gene is TRBJ2-1, the V gene TRBV28; possibly TRBD2 for D (6 bases). Germline V gene sequence: CDR1 MDHEN, CDR2 SYDVKM. The length of the CDR3 is 17 residues. V dropped 5 bases and J dropped 0 bases, with 17 bases sitting between them.

This clonotype was observed many times. J is TRBJ2-1 and V is TRBV7-6, with a tentative D call TRBD1 (6 bases). Germline-derived CDR1 and CDR2 are SGHVS and FNYEAQ. This CDR3 is 19 amino acids long. V lost 2 bases to trimming and J lost 7 bases, with 27 bases between them. CDR3 bases: TGTGCCAGCAGCTTATATACAGGGTCAAGCGTTCTACAAGGGAATGAGCAGTTCTTC. This gives the protein CASSLYTGSSVLQGNEQFF.

This clonotype was seen only a few times. The chain uses TRBV5-4 and TRBJ2-1; 8 nucleotides agree with TRBD2. Germline trimming cut 4 bases from V and 8 bases from J; bases unmatched to any gene: 8. Germline V gives CDR1 SGHNT, CDR2 YYREEE (reference sequence). The CDR3 runs 14 residues. DNA for the CDR3: TGTGCCAGCAGCCAAGCGGGGGACGCCCATGAGCAGTTCTTC. It translates to CASSQAGDAHEQFF.

This chain links TRBV11-3 with TRBJ2-6, with 8 bases that match TRBD1. Germline assignment: CDR1 SGHNT and CDR2 YENEEA. Trimming took 5 bases from V and 0 from J; bases not matched to a gene: 6. CDR3 size: 17 residues. The CDR3 bases are TGTGCCAGCAGCGCGGGACAGGTCAGCTCTGGGGCCAACGTCCTGACTTTC. It encodes CASSAGQVSSGANVLTF.

Judged by abundance, this clonotype is medium-sized. CDR3 sequence reads: CASSLVLRDSYEQYF. In nucleotides, the CDR3 is TGTGCCAGCAGCTTAGTTCTCAGAGACTCCTACGAGCAGTACTTC. The genes are TRBV7-2 and TRBJ2-7; D is unresolved. CDR1 and CDR2 (germline): SGHTA, FQGNSA. The CDR3 spans 15 residues. The ends were cut back, 1 base at V and 0 bases at J, with 10 bases in the middle.

The V and J genes are TRBV7-6 and TRBJ2-5; D may be TRBD2 (6 bases). Trimming removed 1 base at V and 4 bases at J, with 16 bases between. Looked up from germline, CDR1 is SGHVS and CDR2 is FNYEAQ. The CDR3 totals 16 residues. CDR3 sequence: CASSLETSTFLETQYF. The CDR3 bases are TGTGCCAGCAGCTTAGAAACTAGCACATTTCTAGAGACCCAGTACTTC.

This clonotype was picked up a small number of times. The V gene is TRBV7-9, the J gene TRBJ1-6, with unresolved D. This CDR3 contains 16 residues. V shed 5 bases and J shed 4 bases, with 15 bases lying between them. Germline CDR1 reads SEHNR; CDR2 reads FQNEAQ (reference sequence). The CDR3 DNA follows: TGTGCCAGCAGCCTACGGAGGGCACAGTATAATTCACCCCTCCACTTT. Translated: CASSLRRAQYNSPLHF.

The genes are TRBV19 and TRBJ1-6; 10 bases agree with TRBD1. The CDR3 is made up of 15 amino acids. Germline trimming cut 3 bases from V and 9 bases from J; bases unmatched to any gene: 5. The germline V gene has CDR1 LNHDA and CDR2 SQIVND (reference sequence). The CDR3 sequence is CASSILRDRGSPLHF. Here the CDR3 DNA reads TGTGCCAGTAGTATTCTTCGGGACAGGGGTTCACCCCTCCACTTT.

This clonotype came up many times. This chain connects TRBV7-6 to TRBJ2-5; 10 bases line up with TRBD2. CDR1 is SGHVS and CDR2 is FNYEAQ in the germline V gene. The CDR3 has 15 amino acids. The V gene end was trimmed by 1 base and the J gene end by 5 bases; junction bases not matched to a gene: 4. The CDR3 loop reads CASSLGGGLAETQYF. In DNA, the CDR3 is TGTGCCAGCAGCTTAGGGGGGGGACTAGCGGAGACCCAGTACTTC.

The chain combines TRBV12-3 or TRBV12-4 with TRBJ1-6; TRBD1 might be the D (5 bases). V was cut by 6 bases and J by 8 bases, with 23 bases left in between. The CDR3 extends over 17 amino acids. CDR3 nucleotide sequence: TGTGCCAGCAGCCAACACCGGTTTCTAGCGGGGGATTCACCCCTCCACTTT. Its protein product is CASSQHRFLAGDSPLHF.

For this clonotype: Germline and junction disagree at one end, which may indicate a read error. This chain connects TRBV7-3 to TRBJ2-1; 7 nucleotides match TRBD1. In germline, CDR1 is SGHTA, CDR2 FQGTGA. The CDR3 is 15 amino acids. The CDR3 DNA follows: TGTGCCAGCAGCCCGGACAGGTCTAAATACAATGGGCAGTTCTTC. This encodes CASSPDRSKYNGQFF.

A remark on this clonotype: This may come from a read error, since a much larger clone is one base off. The chain employs TRBV12-3 or TRBV12-4 and TRBJ2-7; 7 bases map to TRBD1. Losses at the gene ends were 3 bases for V and 5 bases for J; bases not matched to a gene: 16. This CDR3 is built from 17 residues. CDR3 sequence (DNA): TGTGCCAGCAGTTTTGTGAACCCCGGGACAGTACGGCACGAGCAGTACTTC. This codes for CASSFVNPGTVRHEQYF.

This clonotype has only a few counts. The rearrangement uses TRBV7-8 and TRBJ1-5, with 8 bases aligning to TRBD1. Germline values: CDR1 SGHVS, CDR2 FQNEAQ. The CDR3 totals 14 residues. V dropped 8 bases and J dropped 8; count of bases not matched to a gene: 11. CDR3 bases: TGTGCCAGCGGGAACTGGGACAGGCCGGAGCCCCAGCATTTT. Residues: CASGNWDRPEPQHF. The full variable domain, completed using reference TRBV7-8 and TRBJ1-5, is GAGVSQSPRYKVAKRGQDVALRCDPISGHVSLFWYQQALGQGPEFLTYFQNEAQLDKSGLPSDRFFAERPEGSVSTLKIQRTQQEDSAVYLCASGNWDRPEPQHFGDGTRLSIL.

This clonotype was observed a handful of times. The gene calls are TRBV4-1 and TRBJ2-1, with a tentative D call TRBD1 (7 bases). This CDR3 spans 14 amino acids. Trimming took 6 bases from V and 15 from J, leaving 24 bases between them. Germline loops: CDR1 MGHRA, CDR2 YSYEKL. The CDR3 bases are TGCGCCAGCAGAAGGGGAACAGGGGACTTGAGGGGGTTCTTC. Protein: CASRRGTGDLRGFF.

This sequence joins TRBV24-1 and TRBJ2-5; maybe TRBD2 (5 bases). The CDR3 sequence is 15 residues long. V was clipped by 5 bases and J by 1 base, with 13 bases between them. CDR1 KGHDR and CDR2 SFDVKD come from the germline V gene. CDR3 sequence: CATSAPGGIQETQYF. The DNA for the CDR3 is TGTGCCACCAGTGCACCAGGAGGAATCCAAGAGACCCAGTACTTC.

The rearrangement joins TRBV27 to TRBJ2-2; 11 bases are shared with TRBD1. The CDR3 loop spans 19 amino acids. Germline V gene data show CDR1 as MNHEY and CDR2 as SMNVEV (reference sequence). The V and J ends lost 6 bases and 4 bases, in that order; junction bases with no gene match: 16. CDR3 protein: CASRTYTGTGGEGTGELFF. Here the CDR3 DNA reads TGTGCCAGCAGAACGTATACCGGGACAGGGGGTGAAGGCACCGGGGAGCTGTTTTTT.

This rearrangement joins TRBV20-1 to TRBJ1-4; weak D call: TRBD1 (5 bases). CDR3 size: 11 residues. Trimming cost V 5 bases and J 11 bases, with 12 bases left between them. CDR1 is DFQATT, CDR2 SNEGSKA, per germline (reference sequence). DNA of the CDR3: TGCAGTGCTGGAAGGGACCGGAAACTGTTTTTT. Translated: CSAGRDRKLFF.

This clonotype was recorded only once. This chain links TRBV27 with TRBJ1-6; D gene uncertain. Trimming removed 0 bases from V and 1 base from J, with 4 bases in between. Germline V gives CDR1 MNHEY, CDR2 SMNVEV (reference sequence). This CDR3 contains 15 residues. This CDR3 is CASSLSGSYNSPLHF. The CDR3 bases are TGTGCCAGCAGTTTATCAGGGTCCTATAATTCACCCCTCCACTTT.

The rearrangement joins TRBV24-1 to TRBJ2-1, with TRBD1 matching 7 bases. This CDR3 region has 14 residues. The germline CDR1 and CDR2 sequences are KGHDR and SFDVKD. The J segment lost 4 bases and the V segment lost 4 bases, leaving 3 bases of the junction unmatched. CDR3 in amino acids: CATSDRDSYNEQFF. CDR3 nucleotide sequence: TGTGCCACCAGTGACCGGGACAGTTACAATGAGCAGTTCTTC.